This TCR beta chain was sequenced during a study of cytomegalovirus exposure and HLA in healthy donors. Study-wide findings and caveats: Whilst most TCR sequences proved rare, a subset of public TCRs occurred across many donors.

A word on this clone: Its specificity is unknown.

13 Jbeta primers and 60 Vbeta primers were used for the PCR. As handled by the study authors: Unique TCR beta chains totaled some 88 million in a later count, with approximately 10 million of them shared. Only in-frame clones appear in the TCRdb table, and some are missing; sequencing was by immunoSEQ multiplex PCR. The DNA was the basis for D and trimming; V, J and clone size are from that table. The table shows roughly 140,000 clones, with 70% to 90% occurring only once. Trimming shortened V by 7 bases and J by 8 bases, and 14 bases separated the two germline ends. The CDR3 extends over 13 amino acids. The germline V gene has CDR1 SNHLY and CDR2 FYNNEI.

This clonotype was sampled from a woman between 18 and 29 years old in good health and CMV-seronegative. Sample: PBMCs. V and J are TRBV2 and TRBJ1-4; maybe TRBD1 (5 bases). CDR3 in amino acids: CASTGDWIEKLFF. Here the CDR3 DNA reads TGTGCCAGCACCGGGGACTGGATCGAAAAACTGTTTTTT.